Sequencing of this T cell receptor (beta chain) was carried out in a study of OX40 agonist ivuxolimab in advanced cancers. V dropped 4 bases and J dropped 1; count of bases not matched to a gene: 3. In germline, CDR1 is PRHDT, CDR2 FYEKMQ (reference sequence). The CDR3 spans 15 residues. Using immunoSEQ multiplex PCR, the repertoire was profiled, and TCRdb retains in-frame clones only, with some absent. The sample gives about 62,000 clones, around 92% of which show up once; 13% is in the top ten. This clone was seen once. This material consisted of CD4+ or CD8+ T cells sorted from blood, taken in a trial of the OX40 agonist ivuxolimab. The V call is TRBV13, the J call TRBJ2-3; 9 bases are a match to TRBD1. This receptor was taken from an adult with an advanced solid tumor such as melanoma, head and neck, liver or kidney cancer. The CDR3 protein is CASSSDRGGTDTQYF. CDR3 nucleotides: TGTGCCAGCAGCTCGGACAGGGGAGGCACAGATACGCAGTATTTT.